Listed below are T cell receptor beta chains from one sample, sequenced in a study of cytomegalovirus exposure and HLA in healthy donors. The protocol was immunoSEQ multiplex PCR, while the TCRdb copy is restricted to in-frame clones and leaves out a portion. The listing contains about 200,000 clones. Sequencing used PBMCs. These receptor sequences come from a woman aged 25 to 39 in good health and CMV-seropositive. Each CDR3 is given with its conserved first and last residue. The D gene is left open where the match is weak.

>TRBV5-1|TRBJ2-7|TRBD1|15
TGCGCCAGCAGCCGCGGCGCCGGGACAGGGGACGAGCAGTACTTC
CASSRGAGTGDEQYF
>TRBV10-1|TRBJ2-3|TRBD2|15
TGCGCCAGCAGCGCCGGGACTAGCTTGGCAGATACGCAGTATTTT
CASSAGTSLADTQYF
>TRBV2|TRBJ2-7|.|14
TGTGCCAGCAGGACGGAAGGGGTCGGCTACGAGCAGTACTTC
CASRTEGVGYEQYF
>TRBV7-2|TRBJ2-3|.|14
TGTGCCAGCAGCTCCCCTCGCGGGTATGATACGCAGTATTTT
CASSSPRGYDTQYF
>TRBV27|TRBJ1-1|.|16
TGTGCCAGCAGTTTAAGGCCCCAGGGAGGGAAAACTGAAGCTTTCTTT
CASSLRPQGGKTEAFF
>TRBV5-1|TRBJ2-1|.|17
TGCGCCAGCAGCCCCTCCCCCGGGGGGCGCTCCTACAATGAGCAGTTCTTC
CASSPSPGGRSYNEQFF
>TRBV4-1|TRBJ2-7|.|15
TGCGCCAGCAGCCAATTATACAGGGAGACCTACGAGCAGTACTTC
CASSQLYRETYEQYF
>TRBV6-1|TRBJ2-7|.|12
TGTGCCAGCACGTACGGTAATTACGAGCAGTACTTC
CASTYGNYEQYF
>TRBV5-1|TRBJ1-1|.|15
TGCGCCAGCAGCTTGGTCGGGGTAGAGAACACTGAAGCTTTCTTT
CASSLVGVENTEAFF
>TRBV4-3|TRBJ1-2|.|13
TGCGCCAGCAGCCAAGATTCGAACTATGGCTACACCTTC
CASSQDSNYGYTF
>TRBV9|TRBJ2-2|.|19
TGTGCCAGCAGCGTAGGATTTGGTGGGAGACAGGACCTTTCCGGGGAGCTGTTTTTT
CASSVGFGGRQDLSGELFF
>TRBV5-4|TRBJ2-7|TRBD2|11
TGTGCCAGCAGCCTCGGACTAGTGCAGTACTTC
CASSLGLVQYF
>TRBV21-1|TRBJ2-7|.|14
TGTGCCAGCAGCAAGGGGCCAGGGTGTGACGAGCAGTACTTC
CASSKGPGCDEQYF
>TRBV6-6|TRBJ2-5|.|15
TGTGCCAGCAGTTCCTTCCGGGAGCAGGTCGAGACCCAGTACTTC
CASSSFREQVETQYF
>TRBV9|TRBJ1-2|TRBD1|16
TGTGCCAGCAGCGTAGCTACAGGGGCGGCTTACTATGGCTACACCTTC
CASSVATGAAYYGYTF
>TRBV27|TRBJ1-5|TRBD1|16
TGTGCCAGCAGTCACCCCAGAGACAGGGCGCCTCAGCCCCAGCATTTT
CASSHPRDRAPQPQHF
>TRBV19|TRBJ2-1|.|14
TGTGCCAGTAGTATAGGCGCGGGTTACAATGAGCAGTTCTTC
CASSIGAGYNEQFF
>TRBV10-1|TRBJ2-7|.|15
TGCGCCAGCAGTGTTAGCGGAGAACAATGGGATGAGCAGTACTTC
CASSVSGEQWDEQYF
>TRBV7-2|TRBJ1-1|.|14
TGTGCCAGCAGATACGGGGTCTCGAACACTGAAGCTTTCTTT
CASRYGVSNTEAFF
>TRBV6-6|TRBJ1-3|.|13
TGTGCCAGCAGCCGTACAGGGGGAAACACCATATATTTT
CASSRTGGNTIYF
>TRBV5-1|TRBJ2-3|TRBD2|15
TGCGCCAGCAGTACGGACGCGGGAGGCACAGATACGCAGTATTTT
CASSTDAGGTDTQYF
>TRBV7-2|TRBJ1-2|.|15
TGTGCCAGCAGCGGGGGCAGGGCATTTAACTATGGCTACACCTTC
CASSGGRAFNYGYTF
>TRBV29-1|TRBJ1-1|.|13
TGCAGCGCTTCGAATGGGGAGAGGACTGAAGCTTTCTTT
CSASNGERTEAFF
>TRBV2|TRBJ1-2|TRBD1|15
TGTGCCAGGGGGGGACAGGGCGGCCATAACTATGGCTACACCTTC
CARGGQGGHNYGYTF
>TRBV28|TRBJ1-6|.|12
TGTGCCAGCGGCAAGAATTTCCGACCCCTCCACTTT
CASGKNFRPLHF
>TRBV18|TRBJ2-5|.|15
TGTGCCAGCTCACCACCCCAGGGTACGGGAGAGACCCAGTACTTC
CASSPPQGTGETQYF
>TRBV5-1|TRBJ2-3|.|15
TGCGCCAGCAGCACCACAGGGCCCTTCACAGATACGCAGTATTTT
CASSTTGPFTDTQYF
>TRBV6-5|TRBJ2-7|TRBD1|15
TGTGCCAGCAGTGGCAGGGGACAGGGGCCCTACGAGCAGTACTTC
CASSGRGQGPYEQYF
>TRBV10-1|TRBJ1-2|.|14
TGCGCCAGCAGTGAGTCCGGGACACCCTATGGCTACACCTTC
CASSESGTPYGYTF
>TRBV4-1|TRBJ1-2|.|11
TGCGCCAGCAGCCGAGAGACATCGTACACCTTC
CASSRETSYTF
>TRBV6-5|TRBJ2-2|TRBD2|16
TGTGCCAGCAGTTTTAGCGGGGGGGCGAACACCGGGGAGCTGTTTTTT
CASSFSGGANTGELFF
>TRBV6-1|TRBJ1-4|.|15
TGTGCCAGCAGTGAATTATCCGGGTTTGGTGAAAAACTGTTTTTT
CASSELSGFGEKLFF
>TRBV27|TRBJ2-3|TRBD2|15
TGTGCCAGCAGGGGACTAGCGGGGGGAAGAGATACGCAGTATTTT
CASRGLAGGRDTQYF
>TRBV6-5|TRBJ2-1|TRBD2|15
TGTGCCAGCAGAAAAGCGGGGAGCTCCTACAATGAGCAGTTCTTC
CASRKAGSSYNEQFF
>TRBV5-1|TRBJ2-7|.|12
TGCGCCAGCAGCTCAGACATCTACGAGCAGTACTTC
CASSSDIYEQYF
>TRBV9|TRBJ2-1|TRBD2|15
TGTGCCAGCAGCGTTTCTAGCGGAGTTTACAATGAGCAGTTCTTC
CASSVSSGVYNEQFF
>TRBV9|TRBJ1-5|.|15
TGTGCCAGCAGCGCCGGAGGACGGGGTGCTCAGCCCCAGCATTTT
CASSAGGRGAQPQHF
>TRBV19|TRBJ2-3|.|15
TGTGCCAGTAGTATATCTCACAGGGGCACAGATACGCAGTATTTT
CASSISHRGTDTQYF
>TRBV5-1|TRBJ2-3|TRBD1|16
TGCGCCAGCAGCTGGGCAGGGGGCTCGAGCACAGATACGCAGTATTTT
CASSWAGGSSTDTQYF
>TRBV6-6|TRBJ2-1|.|14
TGTGCCAGCAGTTCCCCGGGGAGGCGGGATGAGCAGTTCTTC
CASSSPGRRDEQFF
>TRBV14|TRBJ1-1|.|13
TGTGCCAGCAGCCAGGCTTACAGGTCTGAAGCTTTCTTT
CASSQAYRSEAFF
>TRBV30|TRBJ2-7|.|11
TGTGCCTGGAGCCACCTCCGCGAGCAGTACTTC
CAWSHLREQYF
>TRBV2|TRBJ2-7|TRBD1|15
TGTGCCAGCAGCGCGGGGACAGGGGGCGTTTACGAGCAGTACTTC
CASSAGTGGVYEQYF
>TRBV29-1|TRBJ1-1|.|12
TGCAGCGTTGGGACAGTCAACACTGAAGCTTTCTTT
CSVGTVNTEAFF
>TRBV11-2|TRBJ1-4|.|15
TGTGCCAGCAGCTTAGACGTGGTTAGTAATGAAAAACTGTTTTTT
CASSLDVVSNEKLFF
>TRBV2|TRBJ2-7|.|12
TGTGCCAGCAGCCTCCAGGCCTACGAGCAGTACTTC
CASSLQAYEQYF
>TRBV2|TRBJ1-5|.|13
TGTGCCGGAACCCAAGGACTGCTTCAGCCCCAGCATTTT
CAGTQGLLQPQHF
>TRBV11-2|TRBJ2-2|TRBD1|15
TGTGCCAGCAGCTACCGGGACAGGGGAACCGGGGAGCTGTTTTTT
CASSYRDRGTGELFF
>TRBV30|TRBJ2-3|.|13
TGTGCCTGGAGTGTACTAGGGCGAGATACGCAGTATTTT
CAWSVLGRDTQYF